The 29 T cell receptor beta chains in this list originate from one sample, sequenced in a study of T cells in Graves' hyperthyroidism and ophthalmopathy. Using RNA transcripts as the source, TCR beta CDR3 regions were amplified. TCR CDR3 regions were first amplified by RT-PCR with HTBI primers. TCRdb reanalysed the multiplex PCR reads using MiXCR and keeps one entry per CDR3 protein. The table lists approximately 410,000 distinct CDR3 sequences, roughly an eighth of them singletons. The sample consisted of blood. These receptors were collected from a woman under 30 with Graves' hyperthyroidism.

This clonotype was observed a handful of times. The chain links TRBV3-1 to TRBJ1-5; D is possibly TRBD1 (6 bases). V shed 0 bases and J shed 7 bases, with 13 bases lying between them. The CDR3 runs 15 residues. Germline CDR1 and CDR2: LGHDT and YNNKEL (reference sequence). The CDR3 DNA follows: TGTGCCAGCAGCCAAGAGGCGGGGGGCCAGCAGCCCCAGCATTTT. Residues: CASSQEAGGQQPQHF.

This rearrangement joins TRBV4-1 to TRBJ2-5; maybe TRBD1 (6 bases). Germline CDR1 reads MGHRA; CDR2 reads YSYEKL. CDR3 size: 16 residues. Trimming stripped 1 base from V and 5 bases from J, with 17 bases between. The DNA for the CDR3 is TGCGCCAGCAGCCAAGTTATGCAGGGGTCGAAGGAGACCCAGTACTTC. This translates into CASSQVMQGSKETQYF.

This clonotype was observed a few times. V usage is TRBV28 and J usage is TRBJ1-1, with D tentatively TRBD1 (5 bases). Trimming cost V 6 bases and J 4 bases, with 18 bases left between them. This CDR3 has 15 residues. Germline lookup yields CDR1 MDHEN and CDR2 SYDVKM. Here the CDR3 reads CASSLLTGLVTEAFF. The DNA for the CDR3 is TGTGCCAGCAGCCTTCTTACAGGTTTGGTCACTGAAGCTTTCTTT.

There are a few counts of this clonotype. The chain recombines TRBV6-1 with TRBJ1-6, with 8 positions matching TRBD1. J gave up 7 bases and V 4 bases, and 6 bases lay outside the gene matches. The CDR3 sequence is 15 residues long. Germline loops: CDR1 MNHNS, CDR2 SASEGT. CDR3 nucleotide sequence: TGTGCCAGCAGTGCCAGGGGGCTCGGGAATTCACCCCTCCACTTT. Protein product: CASSARGLGNSPLHF.

Many counts were recorded for this clonotype. J is TRBJ2-1 and V is TRBV24-1, with 9 bases identical to TRBD2. The germline CDR1 and CDR2 sequences are KGHDR and SFDVKD. This CDR3 comprises 16 residues. The ends lost 3 bases at V and 7 bases at J; junction bases unmatched: 9. CDR3 region: CATSDARGRAKNEQFF. The CDR3 coding sequence is TGTGCCACCAGTGATGCGCGCGGGAGGGCCAAGAATGAGCAGTTCTTC.

This clonotype was seen ten or more times. CDR3 protein: CASTVDRGGRMNTEAFF. The CDR3 nucleotides are TGTGCCAGCACCGTGGACAGGGGAGGGAGGATGAACACTGAAGCTTTCTTT. The chain carries TRBV6-2 or TRBV6-3 and TRBJ1-1, with 9 positions matching TRBD1. From germline, CDR1 is MNHEY and CDR2 SVGEGT. V lost 7 bases to trimming and J lost 0 bases; unmatched junction nucleotides: 12. CDR3 size: 17 residues.

This clonotype occurred many times. The V gene is TRBV12-3 or TRBV12-4, the J gene TRBJ1-5; 8 bases align to TRBD1. The CDR3 has 14 residues. Trimming cost V 5 bases and J 8 bases; bases outside gene matches: 8. CDR3 loop: CASSKTGAGEPQHF. DNA of the CDR3: TGTGCCAGCAGTAAGACAGGGGCCGGGGAGCCCCAGCATTTT.

This clonotype was seen ten or more times. V usage is TRBV27 and J usage is TRBJ2-1, with D perhaps matching TRBD2 (6 bases). The CDR3 spans 14 residues. The V gene lost 10 bases and the J gene lost 6 bases, with 19 bases spanning the gap. CDR1 and CDR2 (germline): MNHEY, SMNVEV (reference sequence). The CDR3 DNA follows: TGTGCCACCAACGAAGGCGGGATGATCAATGAGCAGTTCTTC. This encodes CATNEGGMINEQFF.

The gene calls are TRBV6-2 or TRBV6-3 and TRBJ2-7; TRBD2 aligns across 7 bases. This CDR3 spans 15 amino acids. After removal of 3 bases from V and 7 bases from J, the junction contained 12 bases not matched to a gene. CDR1 and CDR2 from the germline V gene are MNHEY and SVGEGT. The CDR3 DNA is TGTGCCAGCAGTTATGTGGGAGGGCCCTCGGAAGAGCAGTACTTC. Translating it yields CASSYVGGPSEEQYF.

This clonotype was recorded at least ten times. The V call is TRBV7-2, the J call TRBJ2-3; perhaps TRBD2 as D (5 bases). CDR1 and CDR2 from the germline V gene are SGHTA and FQGNSA. With 1 base removed from V and 6 bases from J, the gap between germline ends came to 11 bases. The CDR3 loop spans 14 amino acids. CDR3 in amino acids: CASSLVRAGDTQYF. The CDR3, as DNA: TGTGCCAGCAGCTTAGTGAGGGCGGGTGATACGCAGTATTTT.

This clonotype was detected a few times. The V call is TRBV15, the J call TRBJ2-1; no firm D call. CDR1 is LNHNV, CDR2 YYDKDF, per germline (reference sequence). This CDR3 comprises 14 residues. V dropped 0 bases and J dropped 8 bases, with 11 bases sitting between them. CDR3 in DNA: TGTGCCACCAGCAGAGAGGTCTATGCCCATGAGCAGTTCTTC. Its translation is CATSREVYAHEQFF.

V usage is TRBV5-1 and J usage is TRBJ2-5; D ambiguous. The V end lost 0 bases, the J end lost 4 bases, and 7 bases lay between the germline ends. The CDR3 has 13 amino acids. Per the germline V gene, CDR1 is SGHRS and CDR2 is YFSETQ. The chain's CDR3 is CASSLAVGETQYF. CDR3 nucleotide sequence: TGCGCCAGCAGCTTGGCCGTGGGAGAGACCCAGTACTTC.

This clonotype came up many times. The genes are TRBV4-2 and TRBJ2-2; the match to TRBD2 covers 13 bases. The junction had 8 bases not matched to a gene; V was cut back by 4 bases and J by 3 bases. CDR1 and CDR2 from the germline V gene are LGHNA and YNFKEQ. This CDR3 contains 18 residues. The CDR3 DNA reads TGTGCCAGCAGCCGCGGACTAGCGGGAGTGACGGACACCGGGGAGCTGTTTTTT. Translated, it gives CASSRGLAGVTDTGELFF.

A few counts support this clonotype. The rearrangement joins TRBV6-1 to TRBJ2-2; TRBD1 is a possible D gene (6 bases). V dropped 7 bases and J dropped 2 bases, with 20 bases sitting between them. This CDR3 has 17 amino acids. Germline CDR1 is MNHNS and CDR2 is SASEGT. The CDR3 is CASIPPAGARNTGELFF. The CDR3, as DNA: TGTGCCAGCATTCCCCCGGCAGGGGCGCGTAACACCGGGGAGCTGTTTTTT.

The sample holds one count of this clonotype. The chain links TRBV20-1 to TRBJ2-5, with 9 bases that match TRBD2. Germline V lookup: CDR1 DFQATT, CDR2 SNEGSKA (reference sequence). Trimming cost V 6 bases and J 4 bases; bases outside gene matches: 3. The length of the CDR3 is 12 residues. The CDR3 sequence: CSARAGGETQYF. CDR3 sequence (DNA): TGCAGTGCCCGAGCGGGAGGAGAGACCCAGTACTTC.

Many counts were recorded for this clonotype. This chain joins TRBV5-1 and TRBJ2-1; TRBD1 matches 11 bases. Germline CDR1 SGHRS, CDR2 YFSETQ. This CDR3 is 15 amino acids long. V shed 4 bases, J shed 8 bases, and the junction held 8 bases outside the gene matches. CDR3 amino acids: CASSKGQGAIDEQFF. CDR3 in DNA: TGCGCCAGCAGCAAAGGACAGGGGGCAATTGATGAGCAGTTCTTC.

On this clonotype itself: At one boundary the junction diverges from the germline segment, which might be a read error. As DNA, the CDR3 is TGTGTCAGCAATCCAGGGGGCATAAATCAGCCCCAGCATTTT. Translation: CVSNPGGINQPQHF. The chain recombines TRBV28 with TRBJ1-5, with TRBD1 matching over 8 bases. CDR1 MDHEN and CDR2 SYDVKM come from the germline V gene. The CDR3 is 14 amino acids.

With regard to this clonotype: This sequence may be a read error, since a much larger clone differs from it by one base. The chain carries TRBV3-1 and TRBJ2-3, with 11 bases matching TRBD2. Germline CDR1 and CDR2: LGHDT and YNNKEL (reference sequence). The V gene end was trimmed by 4 bases and the J gene end by 1 base; junction bases not matched to a gene: 7. CDR3 size: 17 residues. The CDR3 nucleotides are TGTGCCAGCAGCCGATACCCACTAGCGGGAGGCACAGATACGCAGTATTTT. It yields the protein CASSRYPLAGGTDTQYF.

The genes are TRBV6-4 and TRBJ2-3, with 9 bases matching TRBD2. Per germline, CDR1 MRHNA and CDR2 SNTAGT. The CDR3 length is 14 residues. The V segment lost 3 bases and the J segment 6 bases; nucleotides outside the gene matches: 4. The CDR3, as DNA: TGTGCCAGCAGTGAGGCTAGCGGGATTGATACGCAGTATTTT. It codes for CASSEASGIDTQYF.

The CDR3 DNA follows: TGTGCCAGCAGTTTAGGGGCAGAGCGGTTGTTCTTC. It is translated as CASSLGAERLFF. The rearrangement links TRBV28 to TRBJ2-1; the D call may be TRBD1 or TRBD2 (5 bases each). This CDR3 has 12 residues. The germline V and J ends were trimmed by 2 bases and 15 bases, with 14 bases remaining between them. CDR1 MDHEN and CDR2 SYDVKM come from the germline V gene.

In this sample, this clonotype turned up many times. DNA of the CDR3: TGTGCCAGCAGTAAAAGGGGAACTGAAGCTTTCTTT. This gives the protein CASSKRGTEAFF. This chain connects TRBV2 to TRBJ1-1; TRBD1 might be the D (5 bases). This CDR3 spans 12 amino acids. From germline, CDR1 is SNHLY and CDR2 FYNNEI. The V end was cut by 5 bases, the J end by 5 bases, with 9 bases between.

This clonotype was picked up many times. The chain combines TRBV27 with TRBJ2-1; TRBD2 matches at 13 bases. The CDR3 has 15 amino acids. The V gene's germline CDR1 is MNHEY and CDR2 SMNVEV (reference sequence). V was pared by 6 bases and J by 6 bases, with 5 bases of the junction left unmatched. The CDR3 DNA reads TGTGCCAGCAGACCACGGACTAGCGGGAGCAATGAGCAGTTCTTC. This codes for CASRPRTSGSNEQFF.

At least ten counts were recorded for this clonotype. The V and J genes are TRBV3-1 and TRBJ2-3; D is ambiguous. V shed 11 bases and J shed 0 bases, with 15 bases lying between them. This CDR3 spans 14 amino acids. CDR1 is LGHDT and CDR2 is YNNKEL in the germline V gene (reference sequence). The CDR3 coding sequence is TGTGCCGCAGCAGCCACCTCTAGCACAGATACGCAGTATTTT. The encoded protein is CAAAATSSTDTQYF.

This clonotype has just one count. This chain uses TRBV5-1 with TRBJ1-5, with no clear D. Trimming pared 0 bases from V and 0 bases from J, leaving 7 bases between. CDR1 and CDR2 (germline): SGHRS, YFSETQ. This CDR3 region has 15 residues. For the CDR3, the DNA is TGCGCCAGCAGCTTGGAGGGCCCTAGCAATCAGCCCCAGCATTTT. Translated, it gives CASSLEGPSNQPQHF.

The chain couples TRBV20-1 to TRBJ2-1; the match to TRBD2 covers 7 bases. The CDR3 extends over 15 amino acids. V lost 1 base and J lost 4; bases outside the gene matches: 7. The germline V gene has CDR1 DFQATT and CDR2 SNEGSKA (reference sequence). This CDR3 reads CSARGGGSGYNEQFF. In DNA, the CDR3 is TGCAGTGCTAGAGGGGGGGGTAGCGGTTACAATGAGCAGTTCTTC.

Ten or more counts support this clonotype. The chain carries TRBV5-1 and TRBJ2-7; 10 positions match TRBD1. From germline, CDR1 is SGHRS and CDR2 YFSETQ. The CDR3 is 15 residues long. Trimming took 7 bases from V and 3 from J; bases not matched to a gene: 10. The CDR3 here is CASSFLRTGGYEQYF. In nucleotides, the CDR3 is TGCGCCAGCTCCTTTCTCCGGACAGGGGGCTACGAGCAGTACTTC.

This chain links TRBV5-1 with TRBJ2-6; D remains ambiguous. CDR3 length: 15 residues. CDR1 and CDR2 from the germline V gene are SGHRS and YFSETQ. V shed 3 bases and J shed 0 bases, with 7 bases lying between them. Here the CDR3 DNA reads TGCGCCAGCAGCTCGAAGAACTCTGGGGCCAACGTCCTGACTTTC. Protein product: CASSSKNSGANVLTF.

Many counts were recorded for this clonotype. This sequence joins TRBV12-3 or TRBV12-4 and TRBJ2-2, with TRBD2 identical over 10 bases. The CDR3 extends over 13 amino acids. V lost 8 bases, J lost 6 bases, and 3 bases stayed unmatched. The chain's CDR3 is CASASGRAGELFF. The CDR3 DNA reads as TGTGCCAGCGCTAGCGGGAGAGCCGGGGAGCTGTTTTTT.

This clonotype was recorded at least ten times. This chain connects TRBV6-1 to TRBJ1-2; TRBD1 agrees at 9 bases. CDR1 is MNHNS and CDR2 is SASEGT in the germline V gene. CDR3 size: 14 residues. After removal of 2 bases from V and 6 bases from J, the junction contained 4 bases not matched to a gene. The CDR3 sequence: CASSEPDRGHGYTF. The CDR3 DNA is TGTGCCAGCAGTGAACCGGACAGGGGACATGGCTACACCTTC.